This T cell receptor (beta chain) was sequenced in a study of neurological immune-mediated disorders. Synthesis of cDNA was carried out by template-switch 5'RACE. The reaction used 10-nucleotide random UMIs. Each CDR3 protein is one row after TCRdb ran MiXCR on the 5' RACE reads. The table records roughly 45,000 distinct CDR3 sequences, roughly 14% of them present only once. The time point denotes: longitudinal time-point 3. This clonotype was detected ten times or more. V was trimmed by 0 bases and J by 1 base, leaving 19 bases between them. This CDR3 is built from 19 residues. Per the germline V gene, CDR1 is DFQATT and CDR2 is SNEGSKA (reference sequence).

The source of this sequence is a man aged 25 to 40 in good health. The chain carries TRBV20-1 and TRBJ2-6; D perhaps matches TRBD2 (6 bases). The specimen was PBMCs. The DNA of the CDR3 is TGCAGTGCTAGAGATCCCCTCGGGAGCCCCAGGTCTGGGGCCAACGTCCTGACTTTC. As protein: CSARDPLGSPRSGANVLTF.